The source of this T cell receptor beta chain is a study of CD8 T cells in ankylosing spondylitis. Study-wide results and limits: There were earlier reports of some motif variants in reactive arthritis synovial fluid and blood.

Germline lookup yields CDR1 LNHDA and CDR2 SQIVND (reference sequence). The CDR3 consists of 16 residues. After removal of 5 bases from V and 6 bases from J, the junction contained 13 bases not matched to a gene. In its sample, this clonotype was seen many times. Its antigen is unidentified. MiXCR, applied by TCRdb to the 5' RACE reads, yields one record per CDR3 protein. The table includes about 130,000 distinct CDR3 sequences, approximately 9.7% detected once. The genes are TRBV19 and TRBJ2-3; 8 bases are a match to TRBD2. The source of this sequence is a male donor with ankylosing spondylitis or in good health (not recorded which). What was sequenced was blood, either unsorted or a sorted T cell fraction (not recorded which). The CDR3 region has the DNA TGTGCCAGTAGTTTGCTGGCGGGAGGCCGTGGGGATACGCAGTATTTT. It translates to CASSLLAGGRGDTQYF.